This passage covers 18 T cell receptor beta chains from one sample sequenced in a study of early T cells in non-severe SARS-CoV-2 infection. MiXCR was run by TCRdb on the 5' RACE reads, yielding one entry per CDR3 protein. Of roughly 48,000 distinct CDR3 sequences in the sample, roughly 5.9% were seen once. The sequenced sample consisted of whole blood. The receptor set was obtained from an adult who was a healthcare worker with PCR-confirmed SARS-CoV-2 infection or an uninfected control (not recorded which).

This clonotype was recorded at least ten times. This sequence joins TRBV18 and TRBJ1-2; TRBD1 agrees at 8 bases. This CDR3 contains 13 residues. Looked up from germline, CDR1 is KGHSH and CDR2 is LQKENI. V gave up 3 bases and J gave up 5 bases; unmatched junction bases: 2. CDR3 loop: CASSPDRAYGYTF. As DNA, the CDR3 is TGTGCCAGCTCACCGGACAGGGCTTATGGCTACACCTTC.

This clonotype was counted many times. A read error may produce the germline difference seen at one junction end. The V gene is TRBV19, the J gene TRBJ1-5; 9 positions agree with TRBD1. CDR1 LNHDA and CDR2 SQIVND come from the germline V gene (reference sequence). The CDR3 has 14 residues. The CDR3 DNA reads TGTGCCAGTAGTACAACAGGGGGCAAGCAGCCCCAGCATTTT. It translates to CASSTTGGKQPQHF.

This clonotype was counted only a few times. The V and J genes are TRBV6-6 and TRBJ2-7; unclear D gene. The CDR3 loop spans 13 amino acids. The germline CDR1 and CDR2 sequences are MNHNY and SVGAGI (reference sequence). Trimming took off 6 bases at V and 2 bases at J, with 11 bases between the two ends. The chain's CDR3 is CASSQAQPYEQYF. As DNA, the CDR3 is TGTGCCAGCAGCCAAGCACAGCCCTACGAGCAGTACTTC.

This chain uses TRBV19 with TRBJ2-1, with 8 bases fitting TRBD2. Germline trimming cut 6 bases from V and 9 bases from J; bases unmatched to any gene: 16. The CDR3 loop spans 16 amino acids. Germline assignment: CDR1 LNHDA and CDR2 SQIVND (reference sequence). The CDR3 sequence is CASSDLGAGDRGEQFF. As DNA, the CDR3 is TGTGCCAGTAGCGACCTAGGAGCGGGAGATCGGGGTGAGCAGTTCTTC.

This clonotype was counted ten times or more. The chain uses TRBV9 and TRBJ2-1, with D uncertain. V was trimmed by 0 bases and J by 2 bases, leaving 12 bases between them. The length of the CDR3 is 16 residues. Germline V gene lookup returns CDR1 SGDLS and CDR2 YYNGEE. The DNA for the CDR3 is TGTGCCAGCAGCGTAGAGGGATCGAGAACCTACAATGAGCAGTTCTTC. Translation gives CASSVEGSRTYNEQFF.

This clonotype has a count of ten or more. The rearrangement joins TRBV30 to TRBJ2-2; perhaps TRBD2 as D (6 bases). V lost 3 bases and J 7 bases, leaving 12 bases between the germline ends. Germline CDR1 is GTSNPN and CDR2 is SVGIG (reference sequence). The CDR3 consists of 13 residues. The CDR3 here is CAWSARGIGELFF. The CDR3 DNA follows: TGTGCCTGGAGCGCCCGGGGGATCGGGGAGCTGTTTTTT.

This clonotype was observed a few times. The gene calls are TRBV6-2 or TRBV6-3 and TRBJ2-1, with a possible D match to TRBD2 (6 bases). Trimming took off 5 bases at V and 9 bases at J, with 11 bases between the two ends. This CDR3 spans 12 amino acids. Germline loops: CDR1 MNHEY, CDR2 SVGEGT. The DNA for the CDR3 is TGTGCCAGCAGTAGGGGAGGAACTGAGCAGTTCTTC. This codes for CASSRGGTEQFF.

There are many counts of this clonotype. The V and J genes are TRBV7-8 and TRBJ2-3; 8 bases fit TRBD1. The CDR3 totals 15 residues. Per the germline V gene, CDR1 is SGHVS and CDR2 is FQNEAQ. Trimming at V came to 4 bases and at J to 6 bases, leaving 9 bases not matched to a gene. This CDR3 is CASSSRTGKGDTQYF. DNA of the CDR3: TGTGCCAGCAGCTCGAGGACAGGGAAAGGCGATACGCAGTATTTT.

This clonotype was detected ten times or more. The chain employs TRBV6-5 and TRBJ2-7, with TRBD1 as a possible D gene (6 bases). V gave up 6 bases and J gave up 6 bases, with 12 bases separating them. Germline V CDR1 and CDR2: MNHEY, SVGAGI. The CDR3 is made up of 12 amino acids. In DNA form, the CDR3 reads TGTGCCAGCAGCTTCAGGGGTGGCGAGCAGTACTTC. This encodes CASSFRGGEQYF.

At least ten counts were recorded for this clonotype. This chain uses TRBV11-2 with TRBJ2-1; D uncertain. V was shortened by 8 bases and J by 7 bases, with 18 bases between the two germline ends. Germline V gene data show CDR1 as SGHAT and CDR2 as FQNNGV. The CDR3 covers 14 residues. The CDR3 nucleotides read TGTGCCAGCCATGACGCGAAGGCGTGGAATGAGCAGTTCTTC. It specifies CASHDAKAWNEQFF.

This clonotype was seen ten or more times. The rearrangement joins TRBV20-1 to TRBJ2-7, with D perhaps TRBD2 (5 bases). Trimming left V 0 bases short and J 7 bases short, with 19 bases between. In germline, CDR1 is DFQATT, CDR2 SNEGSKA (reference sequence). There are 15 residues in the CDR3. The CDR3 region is CSARDRRDYSPEQYF. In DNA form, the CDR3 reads TGCAGTGCTAGAGATCGTCGTGACTACTCTCCTGAGCAGTACTTC.

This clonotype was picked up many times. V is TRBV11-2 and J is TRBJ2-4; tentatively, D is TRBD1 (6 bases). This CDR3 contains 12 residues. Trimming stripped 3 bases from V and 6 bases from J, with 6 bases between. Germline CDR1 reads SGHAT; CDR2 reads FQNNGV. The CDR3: CASSFRGNIQYF. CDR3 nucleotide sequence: TGTGCCAGCAGCTTCAGGGGAAACATTCAGTACTTC. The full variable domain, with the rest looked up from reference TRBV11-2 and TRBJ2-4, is EAGVAQSPRYKIIEKRQSVAFWCNPISGHATLYWYQQILGQGPKLLIQFQNNGVVDDSQLPKDRFSAERLKGVDSTLKIQPAKLEDSAVYLCASSFRGNIQYFGAGTRLSVL.

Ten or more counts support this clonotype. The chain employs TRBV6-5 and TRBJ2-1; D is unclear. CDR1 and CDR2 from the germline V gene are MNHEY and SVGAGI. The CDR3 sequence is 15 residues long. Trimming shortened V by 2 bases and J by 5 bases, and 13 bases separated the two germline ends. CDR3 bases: TGTGCCAGCAGTTACCTCCCGAGAACGGACAATGAGCAGTTCTTC. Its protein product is CASSYLPRTDNEQFF.

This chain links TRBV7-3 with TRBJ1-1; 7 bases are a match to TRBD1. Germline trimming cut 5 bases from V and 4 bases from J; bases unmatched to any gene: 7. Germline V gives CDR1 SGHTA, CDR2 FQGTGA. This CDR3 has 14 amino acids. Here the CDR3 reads CASSPGGQSTEAFF. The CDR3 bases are TGTGCCAGCAGCCCAGGGGGGCAGAGCACTGAAGCTTTCTTT.

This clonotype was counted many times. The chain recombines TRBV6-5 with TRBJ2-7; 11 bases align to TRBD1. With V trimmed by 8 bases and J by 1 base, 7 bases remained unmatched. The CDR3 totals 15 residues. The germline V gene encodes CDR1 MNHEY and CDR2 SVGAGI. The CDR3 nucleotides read TGTGCCAGCGGAAAGGGGACAGGGGGGTCCTACGAGCAGTACTTC. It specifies CASGKGTGGSYEQYF.

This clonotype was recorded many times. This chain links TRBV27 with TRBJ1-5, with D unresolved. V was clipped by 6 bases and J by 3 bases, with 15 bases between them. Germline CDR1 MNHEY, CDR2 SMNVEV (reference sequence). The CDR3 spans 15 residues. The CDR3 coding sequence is TGTGCCAGCAGCCCCCGGGATCGACCCAATCAGCCCCAGCATTTT. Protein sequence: CASSPRDRPNQPQHF.

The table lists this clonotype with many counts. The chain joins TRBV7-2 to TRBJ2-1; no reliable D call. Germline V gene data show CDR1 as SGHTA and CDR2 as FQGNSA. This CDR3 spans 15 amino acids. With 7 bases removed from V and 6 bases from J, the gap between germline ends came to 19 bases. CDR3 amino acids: CASTLVARSLNEQFF. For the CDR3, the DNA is TGTGCCAGCACCCTTGTGGCGAGAAGTCTCAATGAGCAGTTCTTC.

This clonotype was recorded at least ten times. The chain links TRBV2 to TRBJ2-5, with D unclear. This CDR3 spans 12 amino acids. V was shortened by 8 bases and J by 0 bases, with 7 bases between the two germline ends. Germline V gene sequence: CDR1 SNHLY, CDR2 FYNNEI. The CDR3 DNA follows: TGTGCCAGCCGCCGGTACCAAGAGACCCAGTACTTC. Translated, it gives CASRRYQETQYF. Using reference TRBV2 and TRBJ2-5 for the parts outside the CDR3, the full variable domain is EPEVTQTPSHQVTQMGQEVILRCVPISNHLYFYWYRQILGQKVEFLVSFYNNEISEKSEIFDDQFSVERPDGSNFTLKIRSTKLEDSAMYFCASRRYQETQYFGPGTRLLVL.